This T cell receptor (beta chain) came from a study of metastatic and nonmetastatic thyroid tumors. About the research overall: Repertoire data that came from the blood and tumor or nodule tissue of malignant and benign thyroid patients were compared.

The study, taken as a whole, reports: Significantly greater TCR beta diversity was reportedly found in malignant thyroid tumors than in benign nodules (in blood and tumor).

Patients were all untreated before their thyroid surgery. As processed by the authors: Between-group CDR3 differences, defined by clinicopathological status, yielded a distant-metastasis classifier for papillary thyroid cancer. From the PCR reads, TCRdb re-called clones with MiXCR. The V and J calls and clone size come from TCRdb's table, not from the authors' own analysis. The sample lists 30,000 to 40,000 clones; 33% were seen once. The V segment lost 4 bases and the J segment 0 bases; nucleotides outside the gene matches: 8. Germline lookup yields CDR1 SGHRS and CDR2 YFSETQ. The CDR3 is made up of 16 amino acids. Sample share makes this clone large. Its antigen remains unknown.

This clonotype originated in a female donor with papillary thyroid cancer or a benign thyroid nodule (not recorded which). Some clones in this sample may be carry-over from other donors' samples. The specimen sequenced was tumor tissue. This sequence joins TRBV5-1 and TRBJ2-7, with 9 bases that match TRBD2. The CDR3 nucleotides are TGCGCCAGCAGCCCCTATAGCGGGAGACCCTCCTACGAGCAGTACTTC. It yields the protein CASSPYSGRPSYEQYF.